The following is a TCR beta chain sequence with its context. The data belong to a study of blood T cell repertoires in COVID-19. Whole-study context: Donors in the United States, Italy and Spain gave samples during acute or convalescent COVID-19. Sources were T cells, B-cell-depleted T cells, or PBMCs; the material itself was cDNA or gDNA.

V lost 4 bases, J lost 0 bases, and 13 bases lay in between. The CDR3 is made up of 15 amino acids. Germline lookup yields CDR1 SGDLS and CDR2 YYNGEE. Original data processing: Amplification of reference gene primers provided the estimated nucleated cell counts. Profiled with immunoSEQ multiplex PCR; TCRdb holds only in-frame clones, not every one. The V and J calls and the clone size are those of that table, but D and trimming were determined from the DNA. The sample lists approximately 81,000 clones, roughly 91% seen once, with roughly 2% in the top ten. This sequence joins TRBV9 and TRBJ1-1, with D possibly TRBD1 on 5 matching bases. Material for sequencing was peripheral blood. This TCR derives from a woman between 45 and 60 years old in a cohort sampled during active COVID-19. CDR3 region: CASSPGGTVNTEAFF. Here the CDR3 DNA reads TGTGCCAGCAGCCCCGGAGGGACTGTGAACACTGAAGCTTTCTTT.